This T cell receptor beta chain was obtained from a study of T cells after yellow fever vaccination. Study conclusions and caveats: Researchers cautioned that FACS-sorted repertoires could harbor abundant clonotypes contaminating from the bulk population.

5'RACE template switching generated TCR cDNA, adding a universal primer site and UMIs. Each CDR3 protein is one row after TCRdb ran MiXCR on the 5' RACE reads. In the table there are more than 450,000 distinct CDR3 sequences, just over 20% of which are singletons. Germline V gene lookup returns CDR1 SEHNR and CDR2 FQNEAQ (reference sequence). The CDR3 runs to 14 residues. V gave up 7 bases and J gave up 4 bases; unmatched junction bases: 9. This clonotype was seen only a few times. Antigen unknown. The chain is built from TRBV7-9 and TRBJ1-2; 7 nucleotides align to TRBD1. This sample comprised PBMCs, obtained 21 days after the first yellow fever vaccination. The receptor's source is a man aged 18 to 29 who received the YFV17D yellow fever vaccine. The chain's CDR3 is CASTEGGQTYGYTF. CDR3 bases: TGTGCCAGCACCGAAGGGGGACAGACCTATGGCTACACCTTC.